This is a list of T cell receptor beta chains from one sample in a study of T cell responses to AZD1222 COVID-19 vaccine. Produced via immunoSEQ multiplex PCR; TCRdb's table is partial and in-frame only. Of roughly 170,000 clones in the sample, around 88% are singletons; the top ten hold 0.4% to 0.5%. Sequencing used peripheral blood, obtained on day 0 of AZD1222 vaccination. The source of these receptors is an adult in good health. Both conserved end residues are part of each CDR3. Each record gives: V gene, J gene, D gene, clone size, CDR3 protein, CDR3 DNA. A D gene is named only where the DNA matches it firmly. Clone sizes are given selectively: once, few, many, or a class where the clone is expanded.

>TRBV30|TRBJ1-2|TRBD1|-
CAWTLQGTGLGYTF
TGTGCCTGGACTTTACAGGGGACGGGGCTTGGCTACACCTTC
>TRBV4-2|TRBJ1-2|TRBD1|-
CASSQPTGDGYTF
TGTGCCAGCAGCCAACCGACAGGGGACGGCTACACCTTC
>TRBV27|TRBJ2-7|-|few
CASSPTGTGALYEQYF
TGTGCCAGCAGTCCCACAGGAACCGGGGCTTTGTACGAGCAGTACTTC
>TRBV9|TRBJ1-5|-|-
CASSVAGVDQPQHF
TGTGCCAGCAGCGTAGCGGGGGTCGATCAGCCCCAGCATTTT
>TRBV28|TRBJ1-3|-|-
CASNLQSSGNTIYF
TGTGCCAGCAACCTCCAGTCCTCTGGAAACACCATATATTTT
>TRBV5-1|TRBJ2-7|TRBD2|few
CASSLGRLATYEQYF
TGCGCCAGCAGCTTGGGCCGACTAGCTACCTACGAGCAGTACTTC
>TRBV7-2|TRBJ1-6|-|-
CASSLGPGAISYNSPLHF
TGTGCCAGCAGCTTAGGGCCGGGGGCGATTTCCTATAATTCACCCCTCCACTTT
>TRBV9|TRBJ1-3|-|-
CASSVASTGSGRNTIYF
TGTGCCAGCAGCGTAGCGTCAACAGGGTCCGGTCGAAACACCATATATTTT
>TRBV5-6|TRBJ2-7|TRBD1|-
CASRDSGSYEQYF
TGTGCCAGCCGGGACAGCGGCTCCTACGAGCAGTACTTC
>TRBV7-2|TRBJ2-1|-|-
CASSLEAAWAEQFF
TGTGCCAGCAGCTTAGAGGCGGCCTGGGCTGAGCAGTTCTTC
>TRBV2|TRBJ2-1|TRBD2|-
CASRPHGGTSGTNNEQFF
TGTGCCAGCAGGCCCCACGGCGGGACTAGCGGGACGAACAATGAGCAGTTCTTC
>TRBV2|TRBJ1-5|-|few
CASSLGHLSNQPQHF
TGTGCCAGCAGCTTGGGACACCTTAGCAATCAGCCCCAGCATTTT
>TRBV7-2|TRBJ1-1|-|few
CASSPPGRMGTEAFF
TGTGCCAGCAGCCCCCCGGGGCGGATGGGTACTGAAGCTTTCTTT
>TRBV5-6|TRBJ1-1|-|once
CASSGAWGGGDIRTEAFF
TGTGCCAGCAGCGGGGCGTGGGGGGGAGGAGATATTAGGACTGAAGCTTTCTTT
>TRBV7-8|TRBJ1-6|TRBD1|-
CASSLAGGGNSPLHF
TGTGCCAGCAGCTTAGCAGGGGGCGGCAATTCACCCCTCCACTTT
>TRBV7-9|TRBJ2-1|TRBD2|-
CASSLALALLREQFF
TGTGCCAGCAGCTTAGCACTAGCGTTACTCAGGGAGCAGTTCTTC
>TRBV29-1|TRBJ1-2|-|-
CSVGGAKGYTF
TGCAGCGTGGGAGGGGCTAAGGGCTACACCTTC
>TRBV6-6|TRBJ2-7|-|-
CASSPDSFKYF
TGTGCCAGCAGCCCCGACAGTTTTAAGTACTTC
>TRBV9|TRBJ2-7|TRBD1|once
CASSFNPGQGYEQYF
TGTGCCAGCAGCTTCAATCCGGGACAGGGATACGAGCAGTACTTC
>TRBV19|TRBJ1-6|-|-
CASSSQTGLSSPLHF
TGTGCCAGTAGTTCTCAAACAGGATTATCTTCACCCCTCCACTTT
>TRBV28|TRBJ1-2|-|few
CASSLQYSYTF
TGTGCCAGCAGTTTACAATATAGCTACACCTTC
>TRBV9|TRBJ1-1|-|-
CASSVGQINTEAFF
TGTGCCAGCAGCGTAGGACAGATTAACACTGAAGCTTTCTTT
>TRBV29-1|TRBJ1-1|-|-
CSLLSPLNTEAFF
TGCAGCCTACTGTCTCCCTTGAACACTGAAGCTTTCTTT
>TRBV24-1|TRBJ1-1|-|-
CATSDGTSEAFF
TGTGCCACCAGTGATGGCACCTCGGAAGCTTTCTTT
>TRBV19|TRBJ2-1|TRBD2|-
CASSWLAGNEQFF
TGTGCCAGTAGTTGGCTAGCGGGGAATGAGCAGTTCTTC
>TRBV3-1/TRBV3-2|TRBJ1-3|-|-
CASSHQLTSGNTIYF
TGTGCCAGCAGCCATCAGCTGACCTCTGGAAACACCATATATTTT
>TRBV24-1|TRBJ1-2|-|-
CATSDSGGGYGYTF
TGTGCCACCAGTGATTCGGGGGGAGGCTATGGCTACACCTTC
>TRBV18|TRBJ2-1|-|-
CASSPWSQGASSYNEQFF
TGTGCCAGCTCACCATGGTCGCAGGGAGCTAGCTCCTACAATGAGCAGTTCTTC
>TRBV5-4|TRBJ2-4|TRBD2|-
CASSFAAGEHIQYF
TGTGCCAGCAGCTTTGCAGCGGGAGAACACATTCAGTACTTC
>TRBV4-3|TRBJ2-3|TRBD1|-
CASSQDPGQGAYTQYF
TGCGCCAGCAGCCAGGACCCGGGACAGGGAGCGTATACGCAGTATTTT
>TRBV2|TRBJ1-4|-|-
CASKELGGRASLNEKLFF
TGTGCCAGCAAAGAACTTGGTGGCAGGGCGAGTCTTAATGAAAAACTGTTTTTT
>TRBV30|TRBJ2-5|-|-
CAWSGGVQETQYF
TGTGCCTGGAGTGGGGGCGTTCAAGAGACCCAGTACTTC
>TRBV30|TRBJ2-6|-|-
CARDDSGANVLTF
TGTGCCCGGGACGACTCTGGGGCCAACGTCCTGACTTTC
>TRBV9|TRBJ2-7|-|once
CASSVRTDPSYEQYF
TGTGCCAGCAGCGTTCGGACGGATCCTTCCTACGAGCAGTACTTC
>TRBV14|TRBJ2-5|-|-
CASSQGARETQYF
TGTGCCAGCAGCCAGGGGGCCCGGGAGACCCAGTACTTC
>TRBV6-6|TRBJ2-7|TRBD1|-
CASSRGTGTYEQYF
TGTGCCAGCAGTCGTGGGACAGGGACCTACGAGCAGTACTTC
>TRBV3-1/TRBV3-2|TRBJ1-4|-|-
CASSQVKIALTNEKLFF
TGTGCCAGCAGCCAAGTTAAGATTGCGCTAACTAATGAAAAACTGTTTTTT
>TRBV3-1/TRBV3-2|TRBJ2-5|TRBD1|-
CASSRRTGVTGQETQYF
TGTGCCAGCAGCCGCAGAACAGGGGTCACCGGCCAAGAGACCCAGTACTTC
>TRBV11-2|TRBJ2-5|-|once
CATSWGSVETQYF
TGTGCCACCTCTTGGGGGAGCGTGGAGACCCAGTACTTC
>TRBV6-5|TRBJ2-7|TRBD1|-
CASSYSRDSSYEQYF
TGTGCCAGCAGTTACTCTCGGGACAGCTCCTACGAGCAGTACTTC
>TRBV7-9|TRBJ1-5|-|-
CASSLVEGPQHF
TGTGCCAGCAGCTTAGTTGAGGGGCCCCAGCATTTT
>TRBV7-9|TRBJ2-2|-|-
CASSLFKELFF
TGTGCCAGCAGCTTATTCAAGGAGCTGTTTTTT
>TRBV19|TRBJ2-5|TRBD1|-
CASSPGQGQETQYF
TGTGCCAGTAGTCCCGGACAGGGCCAAGAGACCCAGTACTTC
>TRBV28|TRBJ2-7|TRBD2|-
CASSSSGVEQYF
TGTGCCAGCAGCTCAAGCGGGGTGGAGCAGTACTTC
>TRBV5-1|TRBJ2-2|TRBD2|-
CASSFSGRVNTGELFF
TGCGCCAGCAGCTTTAGCGGGAGAGTTAACACCGGGGAGCTGTTTTTT
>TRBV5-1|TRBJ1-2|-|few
CASSLDPLGYGYTF
TGCGCCAGCAGCTTGGACCCCCTCGGCTATGGCTACACCTTC